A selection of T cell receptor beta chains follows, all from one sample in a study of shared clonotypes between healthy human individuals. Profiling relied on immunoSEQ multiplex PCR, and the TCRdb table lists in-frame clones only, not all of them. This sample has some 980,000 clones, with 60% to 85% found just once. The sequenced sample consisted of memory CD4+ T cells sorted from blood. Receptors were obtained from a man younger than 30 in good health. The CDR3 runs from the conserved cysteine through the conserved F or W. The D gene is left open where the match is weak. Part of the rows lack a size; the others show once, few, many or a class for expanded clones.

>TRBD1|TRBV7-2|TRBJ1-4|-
TGTGCCAGCAGCTTAGAGGGGACAGGGAGGGGTGAAAAACTGTTTTTT
CASSLEGTGRGEKLFF
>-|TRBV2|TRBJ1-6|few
TGTGCCAGCAGTGAAGAACAGGGTCAGTCACCCCTCCACTTT
CASSEEQGQSPLHF
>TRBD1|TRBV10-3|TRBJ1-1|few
TGTGCCATCAGTGGTGGCAGGGGGGGACAGTACACTGAAGCTTTCTTT
CAISGGRGGQYTEAFF
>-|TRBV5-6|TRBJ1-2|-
TGTGCCAGCAGCTTGCGGACATCGGGGGGCTACACCTTC
CASSLRTSGGYTF
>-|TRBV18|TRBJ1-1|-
TGTGCCAGCTCACCTGGAAACATGAACGCTGAAGCTTTCTTT
CASSPGNMNAEAFF
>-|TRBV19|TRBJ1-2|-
TGTGCCAGTCCGCTACATGGCTACACCTTC
CASPLHGYTF
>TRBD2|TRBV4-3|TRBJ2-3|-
TGCGCCAGCAGCCCCCGACTAGCGGGAGGATGGGATACGCAGTATTTT
CASSPRLAGGWDTQYF
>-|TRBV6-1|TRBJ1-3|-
TGTGCCAGCAGTGAAGTGCAGTCGTCCTCTGGAAACACCATATATTTT
CASSEVQSSSGNTIYF
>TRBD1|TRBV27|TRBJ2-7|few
TGTGCCAGCAGTTTATCGGACAGGGCCTACGAGCAGTACTTC
CASSLSDRAYEQYF
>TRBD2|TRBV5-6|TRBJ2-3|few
TGTGCCAGCAGCTTAGGCAGCGGGGGGTTCGGAAAAGTAGATACGCAGTATTTT
CASSLGSGGFGKVDTQYF
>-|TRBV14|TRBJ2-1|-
TGTGCCAGCAGCCAAGATGGAGTAGAGCAGTTCTTC
CASSQDGVEQFF
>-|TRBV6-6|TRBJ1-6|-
TGTGCCAGCAGTTACCAGGGAAATACCTATAATTCACCCCTCCACTTT
CASSYQGNTYNSPLHF
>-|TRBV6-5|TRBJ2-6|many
TGTGCCACTGGGGACGCGATCTCTGGGGCCAACGTCCTGACTTTC
CATGDAISGANVLTF
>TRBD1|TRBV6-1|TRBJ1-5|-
TGTGCCAGCAGTGTAGGAACAGGGGGATCGGGCAATCAGCCCCAGCATTTT
CASSVGTGGSGNQPQHF
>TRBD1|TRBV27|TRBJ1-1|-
TGTGCCAGCAGTTTATACGGACAGGGGGCTGAAGCTTTCTTT
CASSLYGQGAEAFF
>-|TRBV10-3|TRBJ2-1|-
TGTGCCATCAGTGATGGTGGGATTTCGCAGTTCTTC
CAISDGGISQFF
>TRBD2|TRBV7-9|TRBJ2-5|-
TGTGCCAGCAGCTTACGCGGGAGCGAGACCCAGTACTTC
CASSLRGSETQYF
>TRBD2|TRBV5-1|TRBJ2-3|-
TGCGCCAGCTCAAGCGGGATGGGAGCAGATACGCAGTATTTT
CASSSGMGADTQYF
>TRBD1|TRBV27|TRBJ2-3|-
TGTGCCAGCAGTTTCAGCCGGACAGGGGGGTATACGCAGTATTTT
CASSFSRTGGYTQYF
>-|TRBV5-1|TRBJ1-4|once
TGCGCCAGCAGCGCCGCGGGGAGGGGAGAGGGTGAAAAACTGTTTTTT
CASSAAGRGEGEKLFF
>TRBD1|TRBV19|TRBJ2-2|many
TGTGCCAGTAGCAGGACAGGATTGAACACCGGGGAGCTGTTTTTT
CASSRTGLNTGELFF
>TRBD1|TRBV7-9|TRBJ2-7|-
TGTGCCAGCAGCGGGACAGGGGGCTACGAGCAGTACTTC
CASSGTGGYEQYF
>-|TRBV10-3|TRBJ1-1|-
TGTGCCATCACGGACAGAGAGAACACTGAAGCTTTCTTT
CAITDRENTEAFF
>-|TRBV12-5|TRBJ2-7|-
TGTGCTAGTGCCGCCTCCTACGAGCAGTACTTC
CASAASYEQYF
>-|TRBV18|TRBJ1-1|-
TGTGCCAGCTCAGGCGGGAACACTGAAGCTTTCTTT
CASSGGNTEAFF
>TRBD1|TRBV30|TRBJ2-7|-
TGTGCCTGGAGTGGACATCGGACAGGGGGCGACGAGCAGTACTTC
CAWSGHRTGGDEQYF
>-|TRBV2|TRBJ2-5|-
TGTGCCAGCAGTTACCATGGAGAGACCCAGTACTTC
CASSYHGETQYF
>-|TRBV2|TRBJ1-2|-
TGTGCCAGCATGAAGGGCCCCGGAGCTAACTATGGCTACACCTTC
CASMKGPGANYGYTF
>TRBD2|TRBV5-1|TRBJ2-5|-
TGCGCCAGCAGACTAGCGGTCCAAGAGACCCAGTACTTC
CASRLAVQETQYF
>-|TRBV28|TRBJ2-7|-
TGTGCCAGCAGTTTACCAGGGGTCGTCTACGAGCAGTACTTC
CASSLPGVVYEQYF
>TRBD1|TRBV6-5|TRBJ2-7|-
TGTGCCAGCAGTTCCGGGAAGGACAGGGGCCTCTACGAGCAGTACTTC
CASSSGKDRGLYEQYF
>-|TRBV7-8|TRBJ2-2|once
TGTGCCAGCAGCATAGGCAGATCTTTCACCGGGGAGCTGTTTTTT
CASSIGRSFTGELFF
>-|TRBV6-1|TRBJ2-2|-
TGTGCCAGCAGTGAACCCTCTTGGAACACCGGGGAGCTGTTTTTT
CASSEPSWNTGELFF
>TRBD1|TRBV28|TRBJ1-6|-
TGTGCCAGCAGCCCTAGGACAGGGTATTCACCCCTCCACTTT
CASSPRTGYSPLHF
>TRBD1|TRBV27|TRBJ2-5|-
TGTGCCAGTTCCCGACAGGGAGTACGAGAGACCCAGTACTTC
CASSRQGVRETQYF
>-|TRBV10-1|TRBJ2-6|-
TGCGCCAGCAGTGAGGCCGGGGCCAACGTCCTGACTTTC
CASSEAGANVLTF
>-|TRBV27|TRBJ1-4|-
TGTGCCAGCAGTTTAAGAGCCGATTTCAATGAAAAACTGTTTTTT
CASSLRADFNEKLFF
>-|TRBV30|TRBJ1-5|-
TGTGCCTGGAGTGCCCGACAGTCCAATCAGCCCCAGCATTTT
CAWSARQSNQPQHF
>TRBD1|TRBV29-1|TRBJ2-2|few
TGCAGCGTGGACAGGGGAGGGGCCGGGGAGCTGTTTTTT
CSVDRGGAGELFF
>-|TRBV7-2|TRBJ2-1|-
TGTGCCAGCAGCTCCGGGACTGCAAATGAGCAGTTCTTC
CASSSGTANEQFF
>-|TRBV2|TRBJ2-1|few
TGTGCCAGCAGTGAATATAGCTACAATGAGCAGTTCTTC
CASSEYSYNEQFF
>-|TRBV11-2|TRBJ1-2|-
TGTGCCAGCAGCTTTACGGGAACCTATGGCTACACCTTC
CASSFTGTYGYTF
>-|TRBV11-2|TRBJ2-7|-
TGTGCCAGCAGCTCGAAGACAGGGATCTTCGGGGGGACCCCCTACGAGCAGTACTTC
CASSSKTGIFGGTPYEQYF
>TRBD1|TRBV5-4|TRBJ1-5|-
TGTGCCAGCAGCTTGGACAGGGGCCAAAATCAGCCCCAGCATTTT
CASSLDRGQNQPQHF
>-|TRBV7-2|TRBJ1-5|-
TGTGCCAGCCAGGGTGGGGCAGGGAGGAATCAGCCCCAGCATTTT
CASQGGAGRNQPQHF
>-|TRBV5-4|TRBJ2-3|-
TGTGCCAGCAGCTTCCGCGGGGGCAACACAGATACGCAGTATTTT
CASSFRGGNTDTQYF
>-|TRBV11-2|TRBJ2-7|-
TGTGCCAGCAGCTTAGATTGGGGAGGAAGGTCCTACGAGCAGTACTTC
CASSLDWGGRSYEQYF
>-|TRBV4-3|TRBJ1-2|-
TGCGCCAGCAGCCCGGGGGCGGGGGGCTATGGCTACACCTTC
CASSPGAGGYGYTF
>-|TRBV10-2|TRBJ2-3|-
TGCGCCAGCATACAGGGGAGGACAGATACGCAGTATTTT
CASIQGRTDTQYF
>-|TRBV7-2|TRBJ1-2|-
TGTGCCAGCAGCAATCCGGGGAGGGTAGGCTATGGCTACACCTTC
CASSNPGRVGYGYTF
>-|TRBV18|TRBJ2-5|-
TGTGCCAGCTCACCGAACAGGGAAGGGAAGACCCAGTACTTC
CASSPNREGKTQYF
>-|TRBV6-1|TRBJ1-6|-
TGTGCCAGCAGTCCCTCGATTGCGGGGAGTTCACCCCTCCACTTT
CASSPSIAGSSPLHF
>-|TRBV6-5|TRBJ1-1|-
TGTGCCAGCAGTTATAGGCCAGGGCCTTATGAGGCTTTCTTT
CASSYRPGPYEAFF
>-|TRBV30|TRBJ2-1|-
TGTGCTTGGGTCCGGGACTCATTCTACAATGAGCAGTTCTTC
CAWVRDSFYNEQFF